This is a list of T cell receptor beta chains from one sample in a study of control samples from healthy donors and cancer patients. Data came from immunoSEQ multiplex PCR; TCRdb stores just in-frame clones and leaves some out. The sample lists around 200,000 clones; 75% to 95% were seen once. The material sequenced was blood. Every receptor here comes from a woman in her thirties in good health. CDR3s include the opening cysteine and the closing phenylalanine or tryptophan. A D gene is named only where the DNA matches it firmly. The size entry is marked missing in some rows and otherwise reads once, few, many or a size class.

clone size,V gene,D gene,J gene,CDR3 protein,CDR3 DNA
NA,TRBV12-3/TRBV12-4,NA,TRBJ1-1,CASSLGNTEAFF,TGTGCCAGCAGTTTAGGGAACACTGAAGCTTTCTTT
NA,TRBV28,NA,TRBJ2-5,CASSLRPWAEETQYF,TGTGCCAGCAGTTTACGACCTTGGGCGGAAGAGACCCAGTACTTC
NA,TRBV2,TRBD1,TRBJ1-1,CASSERDRNTEAFF,TGTGCCAGCAGTGAAAGGGACAGGAACACTGAAGCTTTCTTT
NA,TRBV4-1,TRBD2,TRBJ2-7,CASSQDLAGGPREQYF,TGCGCCAGCAGCCAAGATTTAGCGGGGGGGCCCCGAGAGCAGTACTTC
NA,TRBV6-5,TRBD1,TRBJ1-2,CASRPGQVPNYGYTF,TGTGCCAGCAGACCCGGACAGGTGCCTAACTATGGCTACACCTTC
once,TRBV7-9,TRBD2,TRBJ2-7,CASSLGLGTTYFDEQYF,TGTGCCAGCAGCTTAGGCCTGGGGACTACCTACTTCGACGAGCAGTACTTC
NA,TRBV19,NA,TRBJ1-1,CASSMEMLNTEAFF,TGTGCCAGTAGTATGGAGATGTTGAACACTGAAGCTTTCTTT
NA,TRBV27,TRBD2,TRBJ2-1,CASSTVAGSSYNEQFF,TGTGCCAGCAGTACCGTAGCGGGAAGCTCCTACAATGAGCAGTTCTTC
NA,TRBV7-9,NA,TRBJ1-4,CASSSPGTKTEKLFF,TGTGCCAGCAGCTCACCCGGGACAAAGACTGAAAAACTGTTTTTT
NA,TRBV6-6,NA,TRBJ2-6,CASSQWEGASGANVLTF,TGTGCCAGCAGTCAATGGGAGGGGGCCTCTGGGGCCAACGTCCTGACTTTC
NA,TRBV7-9,NA,TRBJ1-3,CASSLAQGSGNTIYF,TGTGCCAGCAGCTTAGCCCAGGGCTCTGGAAACACCATATATTTT
NA,TRBV18,NA,TRBJ1-3,CASSPQQGDGNTIYF,TGTGCCAGCTCACCACAACAGGGTGACGGAAACACCATATATTTT
NA,TRBV3-1/TRBV3-2,NA,TRBJ1-1,CASSQGQGGAEAFF,TGTGCCAGCAGCCAAGGGCAGGGAGGGGCTGAAGCTTTCTTT
once,TRBV3-1/TRBV3-2,NA,TRBJ1-2,CASSQLRDYGYTF,TGTGCCAGCAGCCAACTCAGGGATTATGGCTACACCTTC
NA,TRBV7-2,NA,TRBJ2-4,CASSLGTYRLAKNIQYF,TGTGCCAGCAGCTTGGGGACATATAGACTAGCCAAAAACATTCAGTACTTC
NA,TRBV19,NA,TRBJ1-4,CASSKTATNEKLFF,TGTGCCAGTAGTAAGACGGCAACTAATGAAAAACTGTTTTTT
NA,TRBV27,NA,TRBJ2-6,CASSQQIGGANVLTF,TGTGCCAGCAGTCAGCAGATCGGTGGGGCCAACGTCCTGACTTTC
NA,TRBV7-9,NA,TRBJ1-1,CASSLRGMAFF,TGTGCCAGCAGCTTAAGGGGGATGGCTTTCTTT
NA,TRBV19,NA,TRBJ2-1,CASTLFPRGGLSEQFF,TGTGCCAGTACCCTATTTCCCAGGGGGGGGTTGAGTGAGCAGTTCTTC
NA,TRBV7-2,NA,TRBJ1-5,CASSLGGSDQPQHF,TGTGCCAGCAGCTTAGGGGGTTCGGATCAGCCCCAGCATTTT
once,TRBV28,NA,TRBJ1-1,CASSIPHANTEAFF,TGTGCCAGCAGCATCCCCCACGCGAACACTGAAGCTTTCTTT
NA,TRBV18,NA,TRBJ2-7,CASSPTGDEQYF,TGTGCCAGCTCACCAACAGGTGACGAGCAGTACTTC
once,TRBV5-5,TRBD1,TRBJ1-4,CASSVDRGRGNEKLFF,TGTGCCAGCAGCGTAGACAGGGGGAGGGGTAATGAAAAACTGTTTTTT
NA,TRBV10-1,NA,TRBJ1-4,CASSEGRSNEKLFF,TGCGCCAGCAGTGAGGGCAGAAGCAATGAAAAACTGTTTTTT
once,TRBV6-5,TRBD1,TRBJ1-1,CASSYHDRDTEAFF,TGTGCCAGCAGTTACCACGACAGGGACACTGAAGCTTTCTTT
NA,TRBV4-1,NA,TRBJ1-4,CASSQVIREEKLFF,TGCGCCAGCAGCCAGGTTATCAGGGAGGAAAAACTGTTTTTT
NA,TRBV3-1/TRBV3-2,NA,TRBJ2-2,CASSQDPGVTGELFF,TGTGCCAGCAGCCAAGACCCAGGGGTCACCGGGGAGCTGTTTTTT
NA,TRBV5-1,TRBD1,TRBJ1-2,CASSLGQGGDGYTF,TGCGCCAGCAGCTTGGGACAGGGGGGAGATGGCTACACCTTC
NA,TRBV7-9,NA,TRBJ1-3,CASSLPGSGNTIYF,TGTGCCAGCAGCTTACCCGGGTCTGGAAACACCATATATTTT
NA,TRBV25-1,TRBD1,TRBJ2-7,CASSDTGTGSYEQYF,TGTGCCAGCAGTGACACCGGGACAGGATCCTACGAGCAGTACTTC
NA,TRBV5-6,NA,TRBJ2-1,CASSKGYNEQFF,TGTGCCAGCAGCAAGGGGTACAATGAGCAGTTCTTC
NA,TRBV9,NA,TRBJ1-1,CASSSGTMNTEAFF,TGTGCCAGCAGTTCCGGGACTATGAACACTGAAGCTTTCTTT
NA,TRBV11-2,TRBD2,TRBJ2-2,CASSVTSPGELFF,TGTGCCAGCAGCGTGACTAGCCCCGGGGAGCTGTTTTTT
few,TRBV27,NA,TRBJ1-1,CASSITGFSNTEAFF,TGTGCCAGCAGTATTACAGGGTTCTCGAACACTGAAGCTTTCTTT
NA,TRBV4-3,TRBD2,TRBJ2-1,CASSQDAGRLAKDEQFF,TGCGCCAGCAGCCAAGATGCCGGGAGACTAGCCAAAGATGAGCAGTTCTTC
NA,TRBV15,TRBD1,TRBJ1-4,CATSRDSGTGGEKLFF,TGTGCCACCAGCAGAGATTCCGGGACAGGGGGTGAAAAACTGTTTTTT
NA,TRBV10-2,TRBD1,TRBJ1-1,CASRTDRVTEAFF,TGCGCCAGCAGGACGGACAGGGTCACTGAAGCTTTCTTT
NA,TRBV3-1/TRBV3-2,NA,TRBJ1-4,CASSQGWQNEKLFF,TGTGCCAGCAGCCAAGGGTGGCAAAATGAAAAACTGTTTTTT
NA,TRBV20-1,TRBD2,TRBJ2-1,CSASRSGVAGVYEQFF,TGCAGTGCTAGTCGGAGTGGGGTAGCGGGAGTCTATGAGCAGTTCTTC
NA,TRBV6-2/TRBV6-3,TRBD2,TRBJ2-3,CASSSHLAGVADTQYF,TGTGCCAGCAGCTCTCACCTAGCGGGAGTCGCAGATACGCAGTATTTT
once,TRBV29-1,TRBD2,TRBJ2-3,CSVERVLADTDTQYF,TGCAGCGTTGAGAGGGTACTAGCGGACACAGATACGCAGTATTTT
NA,TRBV11-2,TRBD2,TRBJ2-1,CASSLSSGDYNEQFF,TGTGCCAGCAGCTTGAGTAGCGGGGACTACAATGAGCAGTTCTTC
once,TRBV19,NA,TRBJ1-4,CASSITEKLFF,TGTGCCAGTAGTATTACAGAAAAACTGTTTTTT
NA,TRBV7-6,NA,TRBJ1-5,CASSLGTGGSNQPQHF,TGTGCCAGCAGCTTAGGTACGGGGGGTAGCAATCAGCCCCAGCATTTT
NA,TRBV19,TRBD1,TRBJ1-2,CASSRDRGNYGYTF,TGTGCCAGTAGTAGAGACAGGGGGAACTATGGCTACACCTTC
NA,TRBV20-1,NA,TRBJ2-7,CSAIRGYEQYF,TGCAGTGCAATCAGGGGCTACGAGCAGTACTTC
once,TRBV2,NA,TRBJ1-1,CASSGQPNTEAFF,TGTGCCAGCAGTGGACAACCGAACACTGAAGCTTTCTTT
NA,TRBV28,NA,TRBJ1-1,CASSFPRGMNTEAFF,TGTGCCAGCAGTTTCCCCCGGGGAATGAACACTGAAGCTTTCTTT
NA,TRBV4-2,TRBD2,TRBJ2-1,CASSHRGLAGGNEQFF,TGTGCCAGCAGCCATCGGGGACTAGCGGGGGGGAATGAGCAGTTCTTC
NA,TRBV7-8,NA,TRBJ1-1,CASSLAGVNTEAFF,TGTGCCAGCAGCTTAGCGGGCGTGAACACTGAAGCTTTCTTT
NA,TRBV27,NA,TRBJ1-5,CASSLGARDNQPQHF,TGTGCCAGCAGTTTAGGGGCCAGAGACAATCAGCCCCAGCATTTT
NA,TRBV5-1,NA,TRBJ1-3,CASSLSGSDSGNTIYF,TGCGCCAGCAGCTTGTCAGGGTCGGACTCTGGAAACACCATATATTTT
NA,TRBV7-2,TRBD1,TRBJ2-7,CASSFDRGREQYF,TGTGCCAGCAGCTTCGACAGGGGGCGCGAGCAGTACTTC